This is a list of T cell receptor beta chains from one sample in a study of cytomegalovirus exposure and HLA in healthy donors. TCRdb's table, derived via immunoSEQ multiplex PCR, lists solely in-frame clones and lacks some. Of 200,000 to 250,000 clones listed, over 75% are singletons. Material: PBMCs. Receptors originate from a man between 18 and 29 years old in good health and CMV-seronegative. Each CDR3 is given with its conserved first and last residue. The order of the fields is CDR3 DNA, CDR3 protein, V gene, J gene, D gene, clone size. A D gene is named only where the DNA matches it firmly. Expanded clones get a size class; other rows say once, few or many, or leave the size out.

CDR3nt: TGTGCCAGCAGTTTAGATACTACAGGGGGTAGCTATGGCTACACCTTC; CDR3aa: CASSLDTTGGSYGYTF; v_gene: TRBV28; j_gene: TRBJ1-2; d_gene: TRBD1; abundance: .
CDR3nt: TGTGCCAGCAGCGCAATGGACAGGGCGGTCCCATACAATGAGCAGTTCTTC; CDR3aa: CASSAMDRAVPYNEQFF; v_gene: TRBV2; j_gene: TRBJ2-1; d_gene: TRBD1; abundance: .
CDR3nt: TGTGCCAGCAGCAGGGGTTCGGAAAGCAATCAGCCCCAGCATTTT; CDR3aa: CASSRGSESNQPQHF; v_gene: TRBV28; j_gene: TRBJ1-5; d_gene: .; abundance: .
CDR3nt: TGTGCCAGCAGCTTATGGAGGGACACTGAAGCTTTCTTT; CDR3aa: CASSLWRDTEAFF; v_gene: TRBV11-2; j_gene: TRBJ1-1; d_gene: .; abundance: .
CDR3nt: TGCAGCGTATGGGACAGGGGGCCGGGAGATACGCAGTATTTT; CDR3aa: CSVWDRGPGDTQYF; v_gene: TRBV29-1; j_gene: TRBJ2-3; d_gene: TRBD1; abundance: .
CDR3nt: TGTGCCAGCAGCTTGGGGGACAGGGGGCGAGCTTTCTTT; CDR3aa: CASSLGDRGRAFF; v_gene: TRBV5-5; j_gene: TRBJ1-1; d_gene: TRBD1; abundance: .
CDR3nt: TGTGCCAGCAGTGAGGGGCGGAGCAATCAGCCCCAGCATTTT; CDR3aa: CASSEGRSNQPQHF; v_gene: TRBV25-1; j_gene: TRBJ1-5; d_gene: .; abundance: .
CDR3nt: TGTGCCAGCAGCTTAGAGAACTGGGGGCAGCCGAATGAAAAACTGTTTTTT; CDR3aa: CASSLENWGQPNEKLFF; v_gene: TRBV11-2; j_gene: TRBJ1-4; d_gene: .; abundance: .
CDR3nt: TGCGCCAGCAGTCAGCTTGGACACATCAATGAAAAACTGTTTTTT; CDR3aa: CASSQLGHINEKLFF; v_gene: TRBV23-1; j_gene: TRBJ1-4; d_gene: .; abundance: few
CDR3nt: TGTGCCAGCATCCTAGTGGGGACTCTCACAGATACGCAGTATTTT; CDR3aa: CASILVGTLTDTQYF; v_gene: TRBV7-2; j_gene: TRBJ2-3; d_gene: .; abundance: .
CDR3nt: TGTGCCAGCAGCCCGATTCACGGCGGGGGAGATACGCAGTATTTT; CDR3aa: CASSPIHGGGDTQYF; v_gene: TRBV6-4; j_gene: TRBJ2-3; d_gene: TRBD2; abundance: few
CDR3nt: TGTGCCAGCAGACAGGGACAGCTGTACGAGCAGTACTTC; CDR3aa: CASRQGQLYEQYF; v_gene: TRBV6-5; j_gene: TRBJ2-7; d_gene: TRBD1; abundance: .
CDR3nt: TGTGCCAGCAGCAAGGGACTAGCGGAGTACACCGGGGAGCTGTTTTTT; CDR3aa: CASSKGLAEYTGELFF; v_gene: TRBV7-3; j_gene: TRBJ2-2; d_gene: TRBD2; abundance: .
CDR3nt: TGTGCCAGCAGCGCCCTGTCGCGGGGGAGTCAAGAGACCCAGTACTTC; CDR3aa: CASSALSRGSQETQYF; v_gene: TRBV27; j_gene: TRBJ2-5; d_gene: TRBD2; abundance: .
CDR3nt: TGTGCCAGCAGTCGACTAGCGGGGGGGGGAGATACGCAGTATTTT; CDR3aa: CASSRLAGGGDTQYF; v_gene: TRBV6-6; j_gene: TRBJ2-3; d_gene: TRBD2; abundance: .
CDR3nt: TGTGCCATCAGGAAGGGACAGGGGGAGGGTTACGAGCAGTACTTC; CDR3aa: CAIRKGQGEGYEQYF; v_gene: TRBV10-3; j_gene: TRBJ2-7; d_gene: TRBD1; abundance: few
CDR3nt: TGTGCCAGCAGTTTGTTGACAGTAAATCAGCCCCAGCATTTT; CDR3aa: CASSLLTVNQPQHF; v_gene: TRBV28; j_gene: TRBJ1-5; d_gene: .; abundance: .